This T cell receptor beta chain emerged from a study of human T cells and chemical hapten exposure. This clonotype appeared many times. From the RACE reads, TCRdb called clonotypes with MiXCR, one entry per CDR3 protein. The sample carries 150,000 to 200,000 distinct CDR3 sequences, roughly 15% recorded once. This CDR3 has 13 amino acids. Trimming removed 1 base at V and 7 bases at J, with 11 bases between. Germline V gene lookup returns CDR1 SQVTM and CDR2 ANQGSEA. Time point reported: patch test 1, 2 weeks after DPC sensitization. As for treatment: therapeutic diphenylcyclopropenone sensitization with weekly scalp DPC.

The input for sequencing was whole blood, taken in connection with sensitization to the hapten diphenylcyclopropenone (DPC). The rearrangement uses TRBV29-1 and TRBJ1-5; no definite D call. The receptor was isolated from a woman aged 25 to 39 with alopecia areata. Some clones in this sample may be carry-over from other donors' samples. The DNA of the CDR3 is TGCAGCGTTGAAGTTTTTGTGGGGCAGCCCCAGCATTTT. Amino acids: CSVEVFVGQPQHF.